This T cell receptor (beta chain) was observed in a study of shared clonotypes between healthy human individuals. Study-level information: A couple of female and a few male donors aged 18 to 49 were enrolled. A donor's plate count was three for CD4 naive and three for CD4 memory; CD8 naive had two and CD8 memory one.

Running of the assay took place at deep level. Assay: immunoSEQ multiplex PCR; the TCRdb copy retains only in-frame clones and omits some. The table records some 2 million clones, 85% to 95% of them present only once. Of note for this clone: Its cognate antigen is unknown.

Germline CDR1 and CDR2: SGHRS and YFSETQ. Trimming shortened V by 1 base and J by 5 bases, and 9 bases separated the two germline ends. CDR3 length: 13 amino acids. Study-wide findings and caveats: What naive subsets generally showed was a larger estimated richness than memory subsets showed.

As defined, naive CD8 cells were CD45RO-negative and positively selected for CCR7, with terminally differentiated effector memory CD45RA+ cells excluded. Sequencing was performed on naive CD8+ T cells sorted from blood. The rearrangement joins TRBV5-1 to TRBJ2-5; TRBD1 or TRBD2 may be the D gene (5 bases each). The origin of this receptor is a man aged 18 to 30 in good health. The CDR3 nucleotides are TGCGCCAGCAGCTTGCGGGGCGGGGAGACCCAGTACTTC. Its protein product is CASSLRGGETQYF.